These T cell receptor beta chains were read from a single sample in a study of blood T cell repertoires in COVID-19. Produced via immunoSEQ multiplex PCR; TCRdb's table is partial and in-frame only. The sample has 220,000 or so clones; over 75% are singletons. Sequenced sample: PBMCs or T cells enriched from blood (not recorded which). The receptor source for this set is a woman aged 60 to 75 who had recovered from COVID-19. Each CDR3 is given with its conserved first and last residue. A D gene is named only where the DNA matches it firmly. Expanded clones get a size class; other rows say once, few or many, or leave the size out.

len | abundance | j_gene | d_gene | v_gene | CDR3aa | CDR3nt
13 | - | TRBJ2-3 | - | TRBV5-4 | CASSPGRTDTQYF | TGTGCCAGCAGCCCAGGGCGCACAGATACGCAGTATTTT
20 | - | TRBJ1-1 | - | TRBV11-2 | CASSLDPGGLDEGVITEAFF | TGTGCCAGCAGCTTAGATCCTGGAGGGCTTGATGAGGGAGTGATCACTGAAGCTTTCTTT
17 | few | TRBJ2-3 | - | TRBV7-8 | CASSLEVGGRSTDTQYF | TGTGCCAGCAGCTTAGAAGTCGGTGGGAGGAGCACAGATACGCAGTATTTT
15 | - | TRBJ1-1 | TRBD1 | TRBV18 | CASSTGQGMNTEAFF | TGTGCCAGCTCAACGGGACAGGGGATGAACACTGAAGCTTTCTTT
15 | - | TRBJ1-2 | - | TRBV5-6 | CASSLRHSEGYGYTF | TGTGCCAGCAGCTTAAGACATAGCGAGGGTTATGGCTACACCTTC
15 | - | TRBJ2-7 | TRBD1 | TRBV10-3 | CAISESTGGRNEQYF | TGTGCCATCAGTGAGTCGACAGGGGGCAGGAACGAGCAGTACTTC
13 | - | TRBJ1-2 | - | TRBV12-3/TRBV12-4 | CASSFRGAYGYTF | TGTGCCAGCAGTTTCCGGGGTGCCTATGGCTACACCTTC
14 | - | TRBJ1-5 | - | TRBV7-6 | CASSLGAGGQPQHF | TGTGCCAGCAGCTTGGGGGCTGGGGGTCAGCCCCAGCATTTT
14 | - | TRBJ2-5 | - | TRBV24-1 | CATVSQGKAETQYF | TGTGCTACAGTGAGCCAGGGAAAAGCGGAGACCCAGTACTTC
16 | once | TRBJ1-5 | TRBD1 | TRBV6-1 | CASSELTGAQGQPQHF | TGTGCCAGCAGTGAACTCACAGGGGCCCAAGGTCAGCCCCAGCATTTT
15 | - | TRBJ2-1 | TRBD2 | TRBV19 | CASSLSGGLYNEQFF | TGTGCCAGTAGTCTTAGCGGGGGCCTCTACAATGAGCAGTTCTTC
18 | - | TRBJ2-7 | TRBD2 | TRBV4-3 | CASSQLAGTSVSSYEQYF | TGCGCCAGCAGCCAATTAGCCGGGACTAGCGTTAGCTCCTACGAGCAGTACTTC
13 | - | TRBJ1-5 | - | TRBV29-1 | CSVGGGGNQPQHF | TGCAGCGTTGGGGGAGGGGGCAATCAGCCCCAGCATTTT
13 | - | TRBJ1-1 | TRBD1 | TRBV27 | CASSPAGTGGAFF | TGTGCCAGCAGTCCCGCCGGGACAGGGGGGGCTTTCTTT
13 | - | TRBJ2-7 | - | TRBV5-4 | CASSLTGRYEQYF | TGTGCCAGCAGCCTCACGGGGAGGTACGAGCAGTACTTC
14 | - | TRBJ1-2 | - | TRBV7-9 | CASSLLRVDYGYTF | TGTGCCAGCAGCTTACTCAGGGTGGACTATGGCTACACCTTC
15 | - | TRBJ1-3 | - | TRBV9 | CASSTRGDSGNTIYF | TGTGCCAGCAGCACCCGGGGGGACTCTGGAAACACCATATATTTT
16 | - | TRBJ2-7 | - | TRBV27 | CASSPSGSAESYEQYF | TGTGCCAGCAGTCCCTCGGGGAGCGCCGAATCCTACGAGCAGTACTTC
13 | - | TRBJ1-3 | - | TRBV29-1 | CSVEDGQINTIYF | TGCAGCGTTGAAGACGGACAGATAAACACCATATATTTT
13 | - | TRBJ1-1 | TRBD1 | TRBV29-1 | CSVEETGGSEAFF | TGCAGCGTTGAAGAAACAGGGGGCTCTGAAGCTTTCTTT
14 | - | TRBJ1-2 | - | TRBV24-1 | CATSDRTRDYGYTF | TGTGCCACCAGTGACAGGACAAGAGACTATGGCTACACCTTC
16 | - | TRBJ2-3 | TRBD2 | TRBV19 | CASSRGGGALPDTQYF | TGTGCCAGTAGTCGCGGCGGGGGGGCCCTTCCAGATACGCAGTATTTT
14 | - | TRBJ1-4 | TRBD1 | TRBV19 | CASGRTGLNEKLFF | TGTGCCAGTGGCCGGACAGGCCTAAATGAAAAACTGTTTTTT
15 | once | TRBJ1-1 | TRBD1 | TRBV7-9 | CASSLEAGGWAEAFF | TGTGCCAGCAGCTTAGAGGCAGGGGGCTGGGCTGAAGCTTTCTTT
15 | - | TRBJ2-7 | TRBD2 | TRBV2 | CASSLPGTILYEQYF | TGTGCCAGCAGTTTACCCGGGACTATCCTCTACGAGCAGTACTTC
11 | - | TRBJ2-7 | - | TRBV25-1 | CASTYSYEQYF | TGTGCCAGCACTTACTCCTACGAGCAGTACTTC
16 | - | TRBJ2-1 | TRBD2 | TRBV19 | CASSISRLAGVDEQFF | TGTGCCAGTAGTATATCTCGACTAGCGGGAGTCGATGAGCAGTTCTTC
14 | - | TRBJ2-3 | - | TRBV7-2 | CASSLWGNTDTQYF | TGTGCCAGCAGCTTGTGGGGCAACACAGATACGCAGTATTTT
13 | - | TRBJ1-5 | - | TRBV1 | CTSSRPREQPQHF | TGCACCAGCAGCCGACCCCGGGAACAGCCCCAGCATTTT
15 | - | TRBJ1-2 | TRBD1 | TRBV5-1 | CASSDRDRGSYGYTF | TGCGCCAGCAGCGACCGGGACAGGGGGAGCTATGGCTACACCTTC
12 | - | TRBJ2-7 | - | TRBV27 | CASSSTGTHKYF | TGTGCCAGCAGTTCAACCGGGACACATAAGTACTTC
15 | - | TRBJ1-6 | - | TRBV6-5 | CASTRQSSYNSPLHF | TGTGCCAGCACTAGACAGAGCTCCTATAATTCACCCCTCCACTTT
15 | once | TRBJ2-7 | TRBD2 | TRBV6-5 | CASSPGASGRNEQYF | TGTGCCAGCAGTCCCGGGGCTAGCGGGAGAAACGAGCAGTACTTC
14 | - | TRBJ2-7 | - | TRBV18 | CASSPRDFYYEQYF | TGTGCCAGCTCTCCCCGGGACTTTTACTACGAGCAGTACTTC
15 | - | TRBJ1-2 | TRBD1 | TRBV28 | CASSRGQGASYGYTF | TGTGCCAGCAGTCGGGGACAGGGGGCGTCCTATGGCTACACCTTC
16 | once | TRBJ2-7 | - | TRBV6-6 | CASSYSRSGATYEQYF | TGTGCCAGCAGTTACTCGAGGTCCGGTGCCACCTACGAGCAGTACTTC
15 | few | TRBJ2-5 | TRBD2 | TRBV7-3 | CASSYGLAGYETQYF | TGTGCCAGCAGTTATGGACTAGCGGGGTACGAGACCCAGTACTTC
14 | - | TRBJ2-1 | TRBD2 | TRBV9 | CASSASGGYNEQFF | TGTGCCAGCAGCGCTAGCGGGGGTTACAATGAGCAGTTCTTC
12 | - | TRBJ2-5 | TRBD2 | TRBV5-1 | CASSPGGETQYF | TGCGCCAGCAGCCCGGGGGGGGAGACCCAGTACTTC
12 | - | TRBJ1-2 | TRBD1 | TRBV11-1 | CASSSDRDRGTF | TGTGCCAGCAGCTCGGACCGGGACAGGGGAACCTTC
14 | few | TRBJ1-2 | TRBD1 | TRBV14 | CASSQAGGLYGYTF | TGTGCCAGCAGCCAAGCAGGGGGACTCTATGGCTACACCTTC
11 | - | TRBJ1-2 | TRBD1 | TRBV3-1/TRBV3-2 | CASSRTGGYTF | TGTGCCAGCAGCCGGACAGGAGGCTACACCTTC
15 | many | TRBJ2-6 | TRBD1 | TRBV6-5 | CASSHRGTGANVLTF | TGTGCCAGCAGCCACAGGGGAACTGGGGCCAACGTCCTGACTTTC
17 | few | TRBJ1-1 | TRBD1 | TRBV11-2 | CASSLGQGEWRNTEAFF | TGTGCCAGCAGCTTAGGACAGGGGGAATGGAGGAACACTGAAGCTTTCTTT
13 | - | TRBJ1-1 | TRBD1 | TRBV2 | CASSEMRQGEAFF | TGTGCCAGCAGCGAAATGCGACAGGGCGAAGCTTTCTTT
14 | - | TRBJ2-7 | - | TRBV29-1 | CSVRTGYGSYEQYF | TGCAGCGTGCGCACAGGTTATGGCTCCTACGAGCAGTACTTC
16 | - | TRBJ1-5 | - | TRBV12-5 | CASGLVRGGSNQPQHF | TGTGCTAGTGGTTTGGTAAGAGGAGGGAGCAATCAGCCCCAGCATTTT
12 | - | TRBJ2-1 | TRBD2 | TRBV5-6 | CASRFGGDEQFF | TGTGCCAGCAGATTTGGGGGGGATGAGCAGTTCTTC
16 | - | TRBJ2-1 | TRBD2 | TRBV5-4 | CASSLGGGTSYNEQFF | TGTGCCAGCAGCTTGGGCGGGGGGACCTCCTACAATGAGCAGTTCTTC